These T cell receptor beta chains were read from a single sample in a study of T cell repertoires in cytomegalovirus infection. TCRdb called the reads again in MiXCR, with one record for every CDR3 protein. The sample shows roughly 280,000 distinct CDR3 sequences, 8% to 9.5% of them seen only once. Sequencing used PBMCs. These receptors originate from a human donor in good health (CMV status not recorded). Some clones in this sample may be carry-over from other donors' samples. The CDR3 runs from the conserved cysteine through the conserved F or W. Each record gives: clone size, J gene, D gene, V gene, CDR3 DNA, CDR3 protein. D genes are given only for firm matches. The listing skips clone size in some rows; elsewhere it reads once, few, many or a size class.

few TRBJ1-4 NA TRBV7-2 TGTGCCAGCAGCTTGGGGGACCTACTTGGAAATGAAAAACTGTTTTTT CASSLGDLLGNEKLFF
many TRBJ2-2 NA TRBV28 TGTGCCAGCACTACATGGTTGATCACCGGGGAGCTGTTTTTT CASTTWLITGELFF
NA TRBJ2-7 TRBD2 TRBV10-3 TGTGCCATCAGTGAGTCTCTTAGCGGGAGTATATCCTACGAGCAGTACTTC CAISESLSGSISYEQYF
many TRBJ2-7 NA TRBV7-2 TGTGCCAGCAGGCCGGGAACCTCCTACGAGCAGTACTTC CASRPGTSYEQYF
many TRBJ1-2 NA TRBV5-1 TGCGCCAGCAAGATAGGTCCTCTCTATGGCTACACCTTC CASKIGPLYGYTF
few TRBJ2-1 TRBD1 TRBV5-1 TGCGCCAGCAGCCGCGGGACAGGGCGAATTGAGCAGTTCTTC CASSRGTGRIEQFF
many TRBJ1-2 TRBD1 TRBV6-5 TGTGCCAGCAGTTACTGGACAGGGGCCGGCTACACCTTC CASSYWTGAGYTF
many TRBJ1-6 NA TRBV7-2 TGTGCCAGCAGCTTATATGGCTCACCCCTCCACTTT CASSLYGSPLHF
many TRBJ2-3 NA TRBV11-2 TGTGCCAGCAGCCCAGTCGGAGCGAGACATAGCACAGATACGCAGTATTTT CASSPVGARHSTDTQYF
many TRBJ1-2 NA TRBV28 TGTGCCAGCAGTCCGTATCGACCGGGCCCCCTGAGCTACACCTTC CASSPYRPGPLSYTF
few TRBJ2-2 TRBD2 TRBV29-1 TGCAGCGTTACCGGCGGGGGGGCGAACACCGGGGAGCTGTTTTTT CSVTGGGANTGELFF
NA TRBJ1-1 NA TRBV11-2 TGTGCCAGCATCAATCAGGTCACGGGTACTGAAGCTTTCTTT CASINQVTGTEAFF
many TRBJ2-6 NA TRBV7-2 TGTGCCAGCAGCTTAGGTTCCGGGAGCTCTGGGGCCAACGTCCTGACTTTC CASSLGSGSSGANVLTF
many TRBJ2-3 TRBD1 TRBV7-9 TGTGCCAGCAGCTTGGCAACAGGGGGCCCGGGAGATACGCAGTATTTT CASSLATGGPGDTQYF
NA TRBJ2-1 TRBD2 TRBV3-1 TGTGCCAGCAGCCGCGTCTCTAGCGGGAGGAATGGAAATGAGCAGTTCTTC CASSRVSSGRNGNEQFF
many TRBJ2-1 NA TRBV15 TGTGCCACCAGCACCCAGAGGGCCGGGTCCTACAATGAGCAGTTCTTC CATSTQRAGSYNEQFF
NA TRBJ2-3 NA TRBV7-3 TGTGCCAGCAGCTTATTGGGGGGATCCCAAGATACGCAGTATTTT CASSLLGGSQDTQYF
many TRBJ2-5 TRBD1 TRBV5-1 TGCGCCAGCAGCTCGACAGGGGGCGCCGGGCAAGAGACCCAGTACTTC CASSSTGGAGQETQYF
many TRBJ2-1 TRBD1 TRBV29-1 TGCAGCGCTGGACAGGGGAGGAATGAGCAGTTCTTC CSAGQGRNEQFF
NA TRBJ2-3 NA TRBV7-3 TGTGCCAGCAGCTTACATCGGACTTCCTCCACAGATACGCAGTATTTT CASSLHRTSSTDTQYF
NA TRBJ2-4 TRBD1 TRBV27 TGTGCCAGCAGTTTATTGGGGGACAGGACCATTCAGTACTTC CASSLLGDRTIQYF
many TRBJ2-1 NA TRBV5-4 TGTGCCAGCAGTGGGAAAGACGGGCGAAATGAGCAGTTCTTC CASSGKDGRNEQFF
many TRBJ1-5 NA TRBV7-2 TGTGCCAGCAGCACCACGCTAACGGGAAGGGGTAATCAGCCCCAGCATTTT CASSTTLTGRGNQPQHF
many TRBJ1-1 NA TRBV7-2 TGTGCCAGCAGCTTAGTCTGGTCGATGCGCACTGAAGCTTTCTTT CASSLVWSMRTEAFF
many TRBJ2-5 TRBD2 TRBV5-6 TGTGCCAGCAGCTCCCCCCTACTAGCGGGGGTGTACCAAGAGACCCAGTACTTC CASSSPLLAGVYQETQYF
many TRBJ1-1 NA TRBV7-2 TGTGCCAGCAGCTTACGGATAGGCATGAACACTGAAGCTTTCTTT CASSLRIGMNTEAFF
many TRBJ1-1 NA TRBV7-2 TGTGCCAGCGGGGGCCAGGGGCTTTCGGAGAACACTGAAGCTTTCTTT CASGGQGLSENTEAFF
many TRBJ2-1 TRBD2 TRBV7-2 TGTGCCAGCAGCTCTAAGCGGGGGCCCTCCTACAATGAGCAGTTCTTC CASSSKRGPSYNEQFF
NA TRBJ1-4 TRBD1 TRBV20-1 TGCAGTGCTGGGGCCAGGGGGCTTGTTGAAAAACTGTTTTTT CSAGARGLVEKLFF
many TRBJ1-2 TRBD1 TRBV20-1 TGCAGTGCTTCTTTACAGGGGGGGAACACCTTC CSASLQGGNTF
NA TRBJ1-5 NA TRBV27 TGTGCCAGCAGTTACCAGGGAGCGGATCAGCCCCAGCATTTT CASSYQGADQPQHF
NA TRBJ1-1 NA TRBV20-1 TGCAGTGCTCTGGTGGGGATGAACACTGAAGCTTTCTTT CSALVGMNTEAFF
NA TRBJ2-2 TRBD2 TRBV18 TGTGCCAGCTCACCGTGGACTAGCGGGGGGAACACCGGGGAGCTGTTTTTT CASSPWTSGGNTGELFF
many TRBJ2-7 NA TRBV6-2/TRBV6-3 TGTGCCAGCAGTTCACCCCCTGGGGGGAGCGGAAGCTCCTACGAGCAGTACTTC CASSSPPGGSGSSYEQYF
few TRBJ2-1 TRBD2 TRBV7-6 TGTGCCAGCAGCCTTACCGGGACTAGCATGAAGAATGAGCAGTTCTTC CASSLTGTSMKNEQFF